This T cell receptor beta chain was identified in a study of T-cell memory formation after mild COVID-19. Across the whole study: TCR clustering was largely donor specific. Findings and limits, study-wide: The authors left the SARS-CoV-2 specificity of second-wave clones peaking on day 37 unconfirmed.

In regard to this clonotype: Its target is unknown.

TCRdb reprocessed the 5' RACE reads with MiXCR, giving one entry per CDR3 protein. The sample holds about 450,000 distinct CDR3 sequences, about a quarter seen once. The V gene's germline CDR1 is SGHRS and CDR2 YFSETQ. The CDR3 is 13 residues long. The V and J ends lost 4 bases and 3 bases respectively, with 8 bases between them. This TCR was sampled from an adult woman who had mild COVID-19 (a few samples of this study predate the infection). Cell type and time point are not known. Sequencing was done on a sample of PBMCs or a T cell subset sorted from them (not recorded which). This chain links TRBV5-1 with TRBJ2-1; no definite D call. The CDR3, as DNA: TGCGCCAGCAGCGGAAGTAACTACAATGAGCAGTTCTTC. Its protein is CASSGSNYNEQFF.